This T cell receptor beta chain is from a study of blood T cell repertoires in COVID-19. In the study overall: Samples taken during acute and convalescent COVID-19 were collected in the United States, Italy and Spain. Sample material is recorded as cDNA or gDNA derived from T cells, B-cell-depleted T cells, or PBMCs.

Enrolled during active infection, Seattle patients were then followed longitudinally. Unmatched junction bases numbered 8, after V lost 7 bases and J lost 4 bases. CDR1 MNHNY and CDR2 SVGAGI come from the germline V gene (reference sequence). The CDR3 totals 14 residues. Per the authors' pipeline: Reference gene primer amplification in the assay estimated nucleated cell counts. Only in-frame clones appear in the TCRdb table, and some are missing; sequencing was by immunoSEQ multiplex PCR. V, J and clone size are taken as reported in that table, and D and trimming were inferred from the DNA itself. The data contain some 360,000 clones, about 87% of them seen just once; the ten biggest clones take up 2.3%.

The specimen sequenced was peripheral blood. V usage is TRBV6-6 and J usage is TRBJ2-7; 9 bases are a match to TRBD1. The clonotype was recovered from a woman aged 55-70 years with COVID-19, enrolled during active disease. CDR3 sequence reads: CASTQQGAGYEQYF. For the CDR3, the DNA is TGTGCCAGCACTCAACAGGGGGCGGGTTACGAGCAGTACTTC.